A selection of T cell receptor beta chains follows, all from one sample in a study of blood T cell repertoires in COVID-19. Method: immunoSEQ multiplex PCR; TCRdb's copy keeps in-frame clones and lacks some. The sample lists about 190,000 clones, around 85% occurring once. Sequenced: peripheral blood. All receptors derive from a man in his thirties or forties with acute or convalescent COVID-19. CDR3s include the opening cysteine and the closing phenylalanine or tryptophan. The order of the fields is J gene, D gene, clone size, V gene, CDR3 protein, CDR3 DNA. D genes are given only for firm matches. Only part of the rows carry a size: once, few, many, or a class if the clone is expanded.

j_call: TRBJ1-2
d_call: NA
clone_size: NA
v_call: TRBV28
cdr3_aa: CATSLRSYGYTF
cdr3_nt: TGTGCCACTTCGTTGAGGAGCTATGGCTACACCTTC

j_call: TRBJ1-6
d_call: NA
clone_size: NA
v_call: TRBV6-5
cdr3_aa: CATDNGQRRWSPLHF
cdr3_nt: TGTGCCACCGACAATGGACAGAGAAGGTGGTCACCCCTCCACTTT

j_call: TRBJ2-3
d_call: TRBD1
clone_size: NA
v_call: TRBV9
cdr3_aa: CASSVSRGQRTDTQYF
cdr3_nt: TGTGCCAGCAGCGTATCTAGGGGACAGCGCACAGATACGCAGTATTTT

j_call: TRBJ2-5
d_call: TRBD2
clone_size: NA
v_call: TRBV11-2
cdr3_aa: CASSFLDSGSKETQYF
cdr3_nt: TGTGCCAGCAGCTTTTTGGATAGCGGGAGCAAAGAGACCCAGTACTTC

j_call: TRBJ2-4
d_call: TRBD1
clone_size: once
v_call: TRBV19
cdr3_aa: CASSDRGEDIQYF
cdr3_nt: TGTGCCAGTAGTGACAGGGGTGAAGACATTCAGTACTTC

j_call: TRBJ2-1
d_call: TRBD1
clone_size: once
v_call: TRBV6-5
cdr3_aa: CASRKTGMAEQFF
cdr3_nt: TGTGCCAGCAGAAAGACAGGGATGGCTGAGCAGTTCTTC

j_call: TRBJ2-7
d_call: NA
clone_size: NA
v_call: TRBV3-1/TRBV3-2
cdr3_aa: CASSQDRGQHYEQYF
cdr3_nt: TGTGCCAGCAGCCAAGATCGAGGACAGCACTACGAGCAGTACTTC

j_call: TRBJ2-7
d_call: TRBD1
clone_size: NA
v_call: TRBV28
cdr3_aa: CASSYVNRGKTSYEQYF
cdr3_nt: TGTGCCAGCAGTTACGTGAACAGGGGAAAAACCTCTTACGAGCAGTACTTC

j_call: TRBJ1-5
d_call: TRBD1
clone_size: NA
v_call: TRBV18
cdr3_aa: CASSPQSGGGQPQHF
cdr3_nt: TGTGCCAGCTCACCACAATCAGGGGGCGGCCAGCCCCAGCATTTT

j_call: TRBJ1-1
d_call: NA
clone_size: NA
v_call: TRBV5-1
cdr3_aa: CASSAGGNTEAFF
cdr3_nt: TGCGCCAGCAGCGCCGGAGGGAACACTGAAGCTTTCTTT

j_call: TRBJ1-1
d_call: NA
clone_size: NA
v_call: TRBV11-2
cdr3_aa: CASKHREGRGAFF
cdr3_nt: TGTGCCAGCAAGCATCGGGAGGGGCGCGGGGCTTTCTTT

j_call: TRBJ1-5
d_call: TRBD1
clone_size: NA
v_call: TRBV28
cdr3_aa: CASSLRGGRNQPQHF
cdr3_nt: TGTGCCAGCAGTTTAAGAGGGGGCCGCAATCAGCCCCAGCATTTT

j_call: TRBJ1-5
d_call: NA
clone_size: NA
v_call: TRBV4-1
cdr3_aa: CASSPVTGKRNQPQHF
cdr3_nt: TGCGCCAGCAGCCCCGTGACCGGGAAGCGTAATCAGCCCCAGCATTTT

j_call: TRBJ2-3
d_call: TRBD1
clone_size: NA
v_call: TRBV7-9
cdr3_aa: CASSLNQQGADTQYF
cdr3_nt: TGTGCCAGCAGCTTAAATCAGCAGGGGGCAGATACGCAGTATTTT

j_call: TRBJ1-2
d_call: TRBD1
clone_size: NA
v_call: TRBV11-2
cdr3_aa: CASSSDRAPYGYTF
cdr3_nt: TGTGCCAGCAGCTCGGACAGGGCGCCCTATGGCTACACCTTC

j_call: TRBJ2-1
d_call: NA
clone_size: NA
v_call: TRBV9
cdr3_aa: CASSARGNNEQFF
cdr3_nt: TGTGCCAGCAGCGCCCGAGGTAACAATGAGCAGTTCTTC

j_call: TRBJ1-6
d_call: NA
clone_size: NA
v_call: TRBV4-1
cdr3_aa: CASSPSPQAALNSPLHF
cdr3_nt: TGCGCCAGCAGCCCCAGCCCACAGGCAGCCCTAAATTCACCCCTCCACTTT

j_call: TRBJ1-2
d_call: TRBD1
clone_size: NA
v_call: TRBV11-2
cdr3_aa: CASSSRTGVDGYTF
cdr3_nt: TGTGCCAGCAGCTCGAGGACAGGGGTAGATGGCTACACCTTC

j_call: TRBJ2-1
d_call: NA
clone_size: few
v_call: TRBV19
cdr3_aa: CASRGGGTYNEQFF
cdr3_nt: TGTGCCAGTAGAGGTGGGGGGACCTACAATGAGCAGTTCTTC

j_call: TRBJ1-6
d_call: NA
clone_size: NA
v_call: TRBV9
cdr3_aa: CASSVGGHGSPLHF
cdr3_nt: TGTGCCAGCAGCGTAGGGGGGCATGGTTCACCCCTCCACTTT

j_call: TRBJ1-6
d_call: NA
clone_size: NA
v_call: TRBV5-6
cdr3_aa: CASSLTRGLDNSPLHF
cdr3_nt: TGTGCCAGCAGCTTGACCAGAGGGCTCGATAATTCACCCCTCCACTTT

j_call: TRBJ1-3
d_call: TRBD1
clone_size: NA
v_call: TRBV9
cdr3_aa: CASSTGQGLWGNTIYF
cdr3_nt: TGTGCCAGCAGCACCGGACAGGGGCTATGGGGAAACACCATATATTTT

j_call: TRBJ1-2
d_call: NA
clone_size: few
v_call: TRBV6-5
cdr3_aa: CASSTETGGYGYTF
cdr3_nt: TGTGCCAGCAGTACAGAGACAGGAGGATATGGCTACACCTTC

j_call: TRBJ2-2
d_call: NA
clone_size: once
v_call: TRBV6-4
cdr3_aa: CASSPGGQSTGELFF
cdr3_nt: TGTGCCAGCAGCCCCGGGGGGCAGAGCACCGGGGAGCTGTTTTTT

j_call: TRBJ1-5
d_call: NA
clone_size: NA
v_call: TRBV28
cdr3_aa: CASSQRSGVYSNQPQHF
cdr3_nt: TGTGCCAGCAGTCAGAGGTCGGGAGTCTATAGCAATCAGCCCCAGCATTTT

j_call: TRBJ1-6
d_call: TRBD1
clone_size: NA
v_call: TRBV11-1
cdr3_aa: CASSLGETGTLHF
cdr3_nt: TGTGCCAGCAGCTTAGGAGAGACAGGGACCCTCCACTTT